This TCR beta chain was documented in a study of blood T cell repertoires in COVID-19. After removal of 2 bases from V and 5 bases from J, the junction contained 6 bases not matched to a gene. This CDR3 spans 15 amino acids. Germline V CDR1 and CDR2: SNHLY, FYNNEI. In the authors' workflow: Estimates of nucleated cell counts were drawn from the amplification of reference gene primers. TCRdb's copy holds only in-frame clones and misses some; the assay was immunoSEQ multiplex PCR. The DNA gave D and trimming, while V, J and clone size come from that table. The repertoire holds fewer than 80,000 clones, roughly 89% seen once, with 4.5% to 5% in the top ten.

The V call is TRBV2, the J call TRBJ2-7; 10 bases fit TRBD1. This sequence originates from a woman aged 50 to 65 with active COVID-19. Source material: peripheral blood. The CDR3 here is CASSETGQGFHEQYF. The CDR3 DNA reads as TGTGCCAGCAGTGAAACGGGACAGGGGTTCCACGAGCAGTACTTC.